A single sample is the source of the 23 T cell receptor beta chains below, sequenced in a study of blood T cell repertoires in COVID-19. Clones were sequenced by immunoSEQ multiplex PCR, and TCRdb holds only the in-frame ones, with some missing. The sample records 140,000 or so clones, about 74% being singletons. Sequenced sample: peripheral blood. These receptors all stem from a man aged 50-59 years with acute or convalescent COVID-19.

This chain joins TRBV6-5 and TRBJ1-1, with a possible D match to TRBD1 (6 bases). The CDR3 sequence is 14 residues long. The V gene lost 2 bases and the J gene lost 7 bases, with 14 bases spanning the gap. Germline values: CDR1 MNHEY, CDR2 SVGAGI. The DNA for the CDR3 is TGTGCCAGCAGTTACAGTACCCGAGGGGGTGAAGCTTTCTTT. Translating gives CASSYSTRGGEAFF.

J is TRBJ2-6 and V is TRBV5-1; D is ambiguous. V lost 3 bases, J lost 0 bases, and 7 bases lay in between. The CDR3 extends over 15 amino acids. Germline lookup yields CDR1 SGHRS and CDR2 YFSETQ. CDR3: CASSSYSSGANVLTF. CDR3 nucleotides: TGCGCCAGCAGCTCCTACAGCTCTGGGGCCAACGTCCTGACTTTC.

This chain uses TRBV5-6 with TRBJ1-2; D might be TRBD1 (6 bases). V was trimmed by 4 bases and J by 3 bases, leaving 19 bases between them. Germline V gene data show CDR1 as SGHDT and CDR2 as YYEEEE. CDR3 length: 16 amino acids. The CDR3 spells CASSPGAGAADYGYTF. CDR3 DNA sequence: TGTGCCAGCAGCCCCGGAGCGGGGGCGGCGGACTATGGCTACACCTTC. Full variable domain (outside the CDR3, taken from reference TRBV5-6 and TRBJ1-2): DAGVTQSPTHLIKTRGQQVTLRCSPKSGHDTVSWYQQALGQGPQFIFQYYEEEERQRGNFPDRFSGHQFPNYSSELNVNALLLGDSALYLCASSPGAGAADYGYTFGSGTRLTVV.

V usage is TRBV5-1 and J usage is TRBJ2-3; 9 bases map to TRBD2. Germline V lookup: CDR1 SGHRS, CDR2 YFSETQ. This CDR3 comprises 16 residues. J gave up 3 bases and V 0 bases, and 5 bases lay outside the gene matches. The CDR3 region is CASSLAGGGVTDTQYF. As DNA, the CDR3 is TGCGCCAGCAGCTTGGCTGGCGGGGGGGTAACAGATACGCAGTATTTT.

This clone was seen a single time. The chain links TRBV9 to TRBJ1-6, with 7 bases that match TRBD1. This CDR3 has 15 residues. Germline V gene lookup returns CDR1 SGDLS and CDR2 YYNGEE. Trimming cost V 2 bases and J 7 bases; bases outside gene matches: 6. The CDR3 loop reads CASSVLTGLNSPLHF. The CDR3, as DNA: TGTGCCAGCAGCGTTTTGACAGGGCTGAATTCACCCCTCCACTTT.

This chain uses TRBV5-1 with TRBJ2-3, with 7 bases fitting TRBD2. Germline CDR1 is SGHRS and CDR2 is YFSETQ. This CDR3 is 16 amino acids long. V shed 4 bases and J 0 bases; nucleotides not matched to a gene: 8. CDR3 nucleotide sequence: TGCGCCAGCAGCACATTAGCGGGCACTAGCACAGATACGCAGTATTTT. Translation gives CASSTLAGTSTDTQYF.

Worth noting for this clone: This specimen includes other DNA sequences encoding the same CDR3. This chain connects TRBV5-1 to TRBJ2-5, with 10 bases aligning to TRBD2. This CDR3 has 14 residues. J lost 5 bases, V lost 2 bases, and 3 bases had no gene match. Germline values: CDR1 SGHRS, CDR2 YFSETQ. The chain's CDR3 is CASSLAGGPETQYF. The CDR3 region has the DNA TGCGCCAGCAGCTTAGCGGGGGGGCCGGAGACCCAGTACTTC.

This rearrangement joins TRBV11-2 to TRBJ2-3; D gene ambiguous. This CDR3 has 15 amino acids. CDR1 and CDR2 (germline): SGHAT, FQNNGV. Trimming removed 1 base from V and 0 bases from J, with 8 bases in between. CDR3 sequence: CASSLAVLSTDTQYF. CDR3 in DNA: TGTGCCAGCAGCTTAGCAGTTCTTAGCACAGATACGCAGTATTTT.

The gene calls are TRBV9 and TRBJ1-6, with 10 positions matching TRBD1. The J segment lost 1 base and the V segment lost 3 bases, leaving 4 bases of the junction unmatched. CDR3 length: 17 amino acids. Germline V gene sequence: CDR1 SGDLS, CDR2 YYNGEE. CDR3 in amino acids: CASSEDRGLSYNSPLHF. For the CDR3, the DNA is TGTGCCAGCAGCGAAGACAGGGGGCTTTCCTATAATTCACCCCTCCACTTT.

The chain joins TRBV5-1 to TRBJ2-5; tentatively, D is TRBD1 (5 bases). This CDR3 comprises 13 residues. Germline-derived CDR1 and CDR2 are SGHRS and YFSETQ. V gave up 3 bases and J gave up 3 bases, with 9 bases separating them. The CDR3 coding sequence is TGCGCCAGCAGCTCAGGGCCCAAAGAGACCCAGTACTTC. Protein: CASSSGPKETQYF.

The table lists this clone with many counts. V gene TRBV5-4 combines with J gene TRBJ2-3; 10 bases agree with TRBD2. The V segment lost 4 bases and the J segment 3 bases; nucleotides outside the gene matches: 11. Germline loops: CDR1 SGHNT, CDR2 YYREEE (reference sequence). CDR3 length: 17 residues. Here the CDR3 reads CASSRPSGGAGTDTQYF. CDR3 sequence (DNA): TGTGCCAGCAGCCGCCCGAGCGGGGGGGCCGGGACAGATACGCAGTATTTT.

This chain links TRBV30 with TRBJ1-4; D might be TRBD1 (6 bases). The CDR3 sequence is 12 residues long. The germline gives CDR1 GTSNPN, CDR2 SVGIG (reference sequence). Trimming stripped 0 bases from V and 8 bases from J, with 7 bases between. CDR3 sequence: CAWSVRGEKLFF. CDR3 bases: TGTGCCTGGAGTGTTAGGGGGGAAAAACTGTTTTTT.

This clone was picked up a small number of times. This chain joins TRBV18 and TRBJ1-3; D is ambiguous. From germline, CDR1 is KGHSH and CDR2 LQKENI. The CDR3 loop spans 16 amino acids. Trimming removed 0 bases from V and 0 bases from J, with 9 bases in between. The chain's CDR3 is CASSPPLKSSGNTIYF. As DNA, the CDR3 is TGTGCCAGCTCACCACCCCTTAAGAGCTCTGGAAACACCATATATTTT.

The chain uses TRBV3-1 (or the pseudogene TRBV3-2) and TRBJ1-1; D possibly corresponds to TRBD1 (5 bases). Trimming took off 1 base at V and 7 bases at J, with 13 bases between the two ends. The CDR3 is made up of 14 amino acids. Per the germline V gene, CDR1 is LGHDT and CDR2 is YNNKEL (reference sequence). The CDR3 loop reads CASSQVTGRVEAFF. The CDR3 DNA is TGTGCCAGCAGCCAAGTAACGGGCAGGGTTGAAGCTTTCTTT.

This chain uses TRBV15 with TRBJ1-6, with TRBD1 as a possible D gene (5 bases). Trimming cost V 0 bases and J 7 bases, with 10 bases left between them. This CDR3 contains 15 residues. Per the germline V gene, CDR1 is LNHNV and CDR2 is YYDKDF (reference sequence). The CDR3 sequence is CATSREGVGNSPLHF. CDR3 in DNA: TGTGCCACCAGCAGAGAAGGGGTTGGGAATTCACCCCTCCACTTT.

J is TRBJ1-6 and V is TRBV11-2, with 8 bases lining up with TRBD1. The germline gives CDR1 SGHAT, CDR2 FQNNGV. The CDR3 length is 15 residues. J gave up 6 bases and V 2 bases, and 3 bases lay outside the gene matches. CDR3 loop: CASSLQGASNSPLHF. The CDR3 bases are TGTGCCAGCAGCTTACAGGGGGCGAGTAATTCACCCCTCCACTTT.

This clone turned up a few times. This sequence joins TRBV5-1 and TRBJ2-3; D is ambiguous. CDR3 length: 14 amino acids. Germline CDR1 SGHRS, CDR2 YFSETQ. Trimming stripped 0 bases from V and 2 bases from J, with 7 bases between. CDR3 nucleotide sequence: TGCGCCAGCAGCTTGGATTCGTACACAGATACGCAGTATTTT. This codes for CASSLDSYTDTQYF.

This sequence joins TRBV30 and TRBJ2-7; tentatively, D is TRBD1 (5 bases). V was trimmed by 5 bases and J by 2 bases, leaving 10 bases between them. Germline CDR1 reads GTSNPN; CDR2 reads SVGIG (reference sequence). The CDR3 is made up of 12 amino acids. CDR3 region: CAWGAGAYEQYF. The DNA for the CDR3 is TGTGCCTGGGGGGCTGGGGCCTACGAGCAGTACTTC.

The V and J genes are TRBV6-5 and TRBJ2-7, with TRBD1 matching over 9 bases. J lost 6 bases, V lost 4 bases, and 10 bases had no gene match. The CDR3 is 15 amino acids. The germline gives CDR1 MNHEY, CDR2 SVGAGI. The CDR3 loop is CASSFETGGSFEQYF. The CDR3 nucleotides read TGTGCCAGCAGTTTTGAGACAGGGGGAAGTTTCGAGCAGTACTTC.

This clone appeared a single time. This chain's CDR3 is CASSPSRLAGALSYNEQFF. CDR3 DNA: TGTGCCAGCAGTCCGTCCCGACTAGCGGGGGCCCTCTCCTACAATGAGCAGTTCTTC. This chain connects TRBV2 to TRBJ2-1, with 12 bases that match TRBD2. Germline CDR1 SNHLY, CDR2 FYNNEI. The CDR3 is 19 residues long. V shed 5 bases and J 0 bases; nucleotides not matched to a gene: 11.

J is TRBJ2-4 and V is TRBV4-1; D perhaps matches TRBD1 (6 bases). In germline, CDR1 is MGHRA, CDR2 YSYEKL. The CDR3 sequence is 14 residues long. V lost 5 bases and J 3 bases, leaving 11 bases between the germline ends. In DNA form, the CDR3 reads TGCGCCAGCAGCGTCGTAGGGGGCAAAAACATTCAGTACTTC. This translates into CASSVVGGKNIQYF.

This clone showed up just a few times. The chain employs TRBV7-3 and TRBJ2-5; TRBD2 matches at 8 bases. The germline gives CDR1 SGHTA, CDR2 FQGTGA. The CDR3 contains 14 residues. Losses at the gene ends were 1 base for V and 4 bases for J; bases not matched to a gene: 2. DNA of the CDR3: TGTGCCAGCAGCTTAAAGGCGGGGGGAGAGACCCAGTACTTC. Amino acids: CASSLKAGGETQYF. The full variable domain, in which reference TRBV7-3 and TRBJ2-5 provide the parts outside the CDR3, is GAGVSQTPSNKVTEKGKYVELRCDPISGHTALYWYRQSLGQGPEFLIYFQGTGAADDSGLPNDRFFAVRPEGSVSTLKIQRTERGDSAVYLCASSLKAGGETQYFGPGTRLLVL.

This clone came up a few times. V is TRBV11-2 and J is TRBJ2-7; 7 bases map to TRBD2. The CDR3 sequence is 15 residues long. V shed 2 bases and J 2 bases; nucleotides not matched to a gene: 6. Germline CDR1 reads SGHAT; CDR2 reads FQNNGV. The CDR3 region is CASSLYLGTTYEQYV. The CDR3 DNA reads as TGTGCCAGCAGCTTATATTTGGGGACTACCTACGAGCAGTACGTC.